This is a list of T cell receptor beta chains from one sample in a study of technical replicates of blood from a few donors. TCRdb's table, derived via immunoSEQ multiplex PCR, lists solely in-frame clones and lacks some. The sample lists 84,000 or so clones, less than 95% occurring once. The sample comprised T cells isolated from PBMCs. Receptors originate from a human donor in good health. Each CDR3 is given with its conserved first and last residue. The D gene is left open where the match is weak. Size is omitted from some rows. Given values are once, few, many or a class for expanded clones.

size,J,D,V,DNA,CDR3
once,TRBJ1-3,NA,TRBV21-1,TGTGCCAGTCAAACTCTCCGGGACAGGAGGCTAAATGATACTGGAAACACCATATATTTT,CASQTLRDRRLNDTGNTIYF
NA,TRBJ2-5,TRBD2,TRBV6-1,TGTGCCAGCAGTGAAATATCGGGAGGGCAGACCCAGTACTTC,CASSEISGGQTQYF
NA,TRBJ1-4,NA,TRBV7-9,TGTGCCAGCAGCTTAGCGGCTACTAGAGGAGAAAAACTGTTTTTT,CASSLAATRGEKLFF
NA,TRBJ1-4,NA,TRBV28,TGTGCCAGCAGTCCCACAGGGATCGGTGAAAAACTGTTTTTT,CASSPTGIGEKLFF
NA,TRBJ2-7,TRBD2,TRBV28,TGTGCCAACTCCCCGGGACTAGCGGGATACGAGCAGTACTTC,CANSPGLAGYEQYF
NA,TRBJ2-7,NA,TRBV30,TGTGCCTGGAGTGTGCGGGGCTTCTCCTACGAGCAGTACTTC,CAWSVRGFSYEQYF
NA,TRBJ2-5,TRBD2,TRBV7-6,TGTGCCAGCAGCGTAGAAGAGACTAGCGCGACCCAGTACTTC,CASSVEETSATQYF
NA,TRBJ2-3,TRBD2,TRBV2,TGTGCCAGCAGTGAAGTTAGCGGGGGAACAGATACGCAGTATTTT,CASSEVSGGTDTQYF
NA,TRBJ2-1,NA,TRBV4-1,TGCGCCAGCAGCCAAGGAGAATGGAATGAGCAGTTCTTC,CASSQGEWNEQFF
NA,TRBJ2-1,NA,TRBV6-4,TGTGCCAGCAGTGACGAGGTGGGAGTCGTTGAGCAGTTCTTC,CASSDEVGVVEQFF
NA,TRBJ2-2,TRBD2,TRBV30,TGTGCCTGGTTGCCCCTCGGACTAGCGGGCGGCGGGGAGCTGTTTTTT,CAWLPLGLAGGGELFF
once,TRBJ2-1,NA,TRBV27,TGTGCCAGCAGTGTGACTAGTTTCCCTCGCAATGAGCAGTTCTTC,CASSVTSFPRNEQFF
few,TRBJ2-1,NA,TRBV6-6,TGTGCCACCGGGACCGCGGGGATGGCTTACAATGAGCAGTTCTTC,CATGTAGMAYNEQFF
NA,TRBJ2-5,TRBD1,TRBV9,TGTGCCAGCAGCGTCGAGACAGGGAGACAAGAGACCCAGTACTTC,CASSVETGRQETQYF
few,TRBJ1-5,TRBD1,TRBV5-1,TGCGCCAGCAGCTGGAAAACAGGGGGAGCCCAGCATTTT,CASSWKTGGAQHF
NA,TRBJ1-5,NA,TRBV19,TGTGCCAGTAGTCGACAAATAAATCAGCCCCAGCATTTT,CASSRQINQPQHF
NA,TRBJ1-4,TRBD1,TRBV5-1,TGCGCCAGCAGCCTCTTCCGGGGGACAGGGAATGAAAAACTGTTTTTT,CASSLFRGTGNEKLFF
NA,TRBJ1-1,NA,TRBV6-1,TGTGCCAGCAGTCGCGAGAGGACTGAAGCTTTCTTT,CASSRERTEAFF
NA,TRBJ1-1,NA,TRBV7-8,TGTGCCAGCAGCTTGGGAGGGATTGGTACTGAAGCTTTCTTT,CASSLGGIGTEAFF
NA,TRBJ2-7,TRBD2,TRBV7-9,TGTGCCAGCAGCTTAGCCGAGCGGGAGGGCCACTACGAGCAGTACTTC,CASSLAEREGHYEQYF
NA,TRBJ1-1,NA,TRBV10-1,TGCGCCAGCAGTGGTTTGGAGGGAGACACTGAAGCTTTCTTT,CASSGLEGDTEAFF
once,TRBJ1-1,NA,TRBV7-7,TGTGCTAGCAGCTTAGAGCTTTACACTGAAGCTTTCTTT,CASSLELYTEAFF
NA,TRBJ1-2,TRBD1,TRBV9,TGTGCCAGCAGCGACGGGACAGCGTCGATCTATGGCTACACCTTC,CASSDGTASIYGYTF
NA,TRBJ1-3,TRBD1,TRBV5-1,TGCGCCAGCAGCCTAGGGACAGCACCTGGAAACACCATATATTTT,CASSLGTAPGNTIYF
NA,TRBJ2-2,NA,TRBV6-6,TGTGCCAGCAGTCGAGACGGGGAGCTGTTTTTT,CASSRDGELFF
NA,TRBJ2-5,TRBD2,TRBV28,TGTGCCAGCAAGAGTAGCGGGGTTCTTCAAGAGACCCAGTACTTC,CASKSSGVLQETQYF
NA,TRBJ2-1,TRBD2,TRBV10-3,TGTGCCATCAGTGAGTCGGGACTAGCGGGGGGCAATGAGCAGTTCTTC,CAISESGLAGGNEQFF
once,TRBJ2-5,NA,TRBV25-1,TGTGCCAGCAGTGATACTTCCGGGGTAGGGGAGACCCAGTACTTC,CASSDTSGVGETQYF
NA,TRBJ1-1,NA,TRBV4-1,TGCGCCAGCAGCTTATCCCAGACAGTGAACACTGAAGCTTTCTTT,CASSLSQTVNTEAFF
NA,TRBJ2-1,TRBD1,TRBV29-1,TGCAGCGGGGACAGGGGGCGGAATGAGCAGTTCTTC,CSGDRGRNEQFF
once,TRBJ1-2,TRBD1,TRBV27,TGTGCCAGCAGTTTCCTCCGGGACAGTCGGGGCTACACCTTC,CASSFLRDSRGYTF
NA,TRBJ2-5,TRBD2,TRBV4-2,TGTGCCAGCAGCCGCCCGAGCGGGGGGTCCCAAGAGACCCAGTACTTC,CASSRPSGGSQETQYF
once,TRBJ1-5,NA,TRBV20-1,TGCACCCGGGACAATCAGCCCCAGCATTTT,CTRDNQPQHF
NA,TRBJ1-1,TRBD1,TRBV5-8,TGTGCCAGCAGCCCGACAGGGACAGGTGGGGGTACTGAAGCTTTCTTT,CASSPTGTGGGTEAFF
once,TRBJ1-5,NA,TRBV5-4,TGTGCCAGCAGCTCGGGTGAAGGGGCGGATCAGCCCCAGCATTTT,CASSSGEGADQPQHF
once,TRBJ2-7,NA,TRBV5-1,TGCGCCAGCAGCTTGGCGGTTATGGGGTTAGGGGCCGCCTACGAGCAGTACTTC,CASSLAVMGLGAAYEQYF
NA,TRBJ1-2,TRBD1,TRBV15,TGTGCCACCAGCACCCTCAGAACCGGACAGGGCTATGGCTACACCTTC,CATSTLRTGQGYGYTF
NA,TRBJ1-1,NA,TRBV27,TGTGCCAGCAGTCCTAGCAACCACGAGGGCACTGAAGCTTTCTTT,CASSPSNHEGTEAFF
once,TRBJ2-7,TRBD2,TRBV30,TGTGCCTGGCGTACCCGGCCGGGACTAGCGGACGAGCAGTACTTC,CAWRTRPGLADEQYF
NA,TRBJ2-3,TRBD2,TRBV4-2,TGTGCCAGCAGCCAAGATGTAGCGGGAGGGCCTACAGATACGCAGTATTTT,CASSQDVAGGPTDTQYF
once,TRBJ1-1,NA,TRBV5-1,TGCGCCAGCAGCTTGGCGGGACAGAACACTGAAGCTTTCTTT,CASSLAGQNTEAFF
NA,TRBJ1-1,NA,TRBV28,TGTGCCAGCTACGAGGGTAACACTGAAGCTTTCTTT,CASYEGNTEAFF
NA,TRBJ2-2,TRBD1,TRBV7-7,TGTGCCAGCAGCTTAGAACAGGGGGCCAGCGGGGAGCTGTTTTTT,CASSLEQGASGELFF
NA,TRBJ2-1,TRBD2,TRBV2,TGTGCCAGCAGGGAAAGCGGGACTCGGAATGAGCAGTTCTTC,CASRESGTRNEQFF
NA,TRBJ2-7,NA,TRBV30,TGTGCCTGGAGTGTAGCCGTCCGGAGGTACTTC,CAWSVAVRRYF
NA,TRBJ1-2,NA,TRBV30,TGTGCCTGGAGTTCAAAACAGTCCCTATCCGGCTACACCTTC,CAWSSKQSLSGYTF
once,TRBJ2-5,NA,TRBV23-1,TGCGCCGGTTACAGGAGGGCCCCGGAGACCCAGTACTTC,CAGYRRAPETQYF
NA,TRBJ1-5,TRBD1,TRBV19,TGTGCCAGTAGACCTAGGGACAGGGTCAATCAGCCCCAGCATTTT,CASRPRDRVNQPQHF